Below, 5 T cell receptor beta chains from the same sample are listed, as sequenced in a study of cytomegalovirus exposure and HLA in healthy donors. It was with 60 Vbeta and 13 Jbeta primers that the PCR ran. The assay was immunoSEQ multiplex PCR, and TCRdb's table has in-frame clones only and misses some. This table has about 60,000 clones, 60% to 80% appearing once. Sequenced input: PBMCs. The receptors here all came from a woman in her forties in good health and CMV-seropositive.

The CDR3 DNA sequence: TGTGCCAGCAGTGAATTTGCAGGGCTACAGCCCCAGCATTTT. Residues: CASSEFAGLQPQHF. The rearrangement joins TRBV6-1 to TRBJ1-5; D may be TRBD1 (5 bases). Germline lookup yields CDR1 MNHNS and CDR2 SASEGT. V gave up 2 bases and J gave up 7 bases, with 12 bases separating them. This CDR3 is built from 14 residues.

This clone was counted between two and nine times. V usage is TRBV5-1 and J usage is TRBJ2-7; weak D call: TRBD1 (6 bases). Germline V gene data show CDR1 as SGHRS and CDR2 as YFSETQ. The CDR3 consists of 14 residues. Deletions cut 0 bases from V and 0 bases from J, with 7 bases between. As DNA, the CDR3 is TGCGCCAGCAGCTTGGACAGGGCCTCCTACGAGCAGTACTTC. Translation: CASSLDRASYEQYF.

The rearrangement joins TRBV15 to TRBJ1-5, with 8 bases identical to TRBD1. This CDR3 is 14 amino acids long. Germline V gives CDR1 LNHNV, CDR2 YYDKDF (reference sequence). V shed 5 bases, J shed 4 bases, and the junction held 4 bases outside the gene matches. The DNA for the CDR3 is TGTGCCACCAGCCCCCGGACAGGGAATCAGCCCCAGCATTTT. Translation gives CATSPRTGNQPQHF.

The V call is TRBV11-2, the J call TRBJ1-3, with TRBD1 identical over 7 bases. With 4 bases clipped from V and 3 bases from J, the junction kept 6 bases outside the gene matches. This CDR3 is built from 15 residues. Germline lookup yields CDR1 SGHAT and CDR2 FQNNGV. DNA for the CDR3: TGTGCCAGCAGCTGGGACAGAAAGTATGGAAACACCATATATTTT. Translating gives CASSWDRKYGNTIYF.

J is TRBJ2-1 and V is TRBV18; no firm D call. The V gene lost 3 bases and the J gene lost 6 bases, with 3 bases spanning the gap. Germline values: CDR1 KGHSH, CDR2 LQKENI. CDR3 size: 11 residues. The CDR3 DNA is TGTGCCAGCTCACCCCTCAATGAGCAGTTCTTC. It codes for CASSPLNEQFF.